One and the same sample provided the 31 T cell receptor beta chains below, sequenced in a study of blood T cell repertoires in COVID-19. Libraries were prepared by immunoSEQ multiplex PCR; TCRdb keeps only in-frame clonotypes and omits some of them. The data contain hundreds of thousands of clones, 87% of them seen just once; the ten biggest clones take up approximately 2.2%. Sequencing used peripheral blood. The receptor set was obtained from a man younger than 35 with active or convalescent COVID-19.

In DNA form, the CDR3 reads TGTGCCAGCAGCTTAGTTCCGGGAGAGCAGTACTTC. It specifies CASSLVPGEQYF. This chain links TRBV7-9 with TRBJ2-7, with D maybe TRBD2 (5 bases). Trimming shortened V by 1 base and J by 7 bases, and 8 bases separated the two germline ends. The CDR3 contains 12 residues. Germline V gives CDR1 SEHNR, CDR2 FQNEAQ (reference sequence). The variable domain in full, with the rest retrieved from reference TRBV7-9 and TRBJ2-7, is DTGVSQNPRHKITKRGQNVTFRCDPISEHNRLYWYRQTLGQGPEFLTYFQNEAQLEKSRLLSDRFSAERPKGSFSTLEIQRTEQGDSAMYLCASSLVPGEQYFGPGTRLTVT.

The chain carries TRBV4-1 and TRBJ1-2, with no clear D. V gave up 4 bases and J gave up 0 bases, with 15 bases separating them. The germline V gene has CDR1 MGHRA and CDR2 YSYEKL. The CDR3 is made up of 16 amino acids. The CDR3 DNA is TGCGCCAGCAGCCTTACCAAACTCTCGGCTAACTATGGCTACACCTTC. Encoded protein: CASSLTKLSANYGYTF.

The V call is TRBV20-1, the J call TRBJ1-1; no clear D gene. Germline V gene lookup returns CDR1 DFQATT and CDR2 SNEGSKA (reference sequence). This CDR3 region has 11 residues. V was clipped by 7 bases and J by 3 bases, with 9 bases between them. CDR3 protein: CSVSGDTEAFF. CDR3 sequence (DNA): TGCAGTGTCTCCGGGGACACTGAAGCTTTCTTT.

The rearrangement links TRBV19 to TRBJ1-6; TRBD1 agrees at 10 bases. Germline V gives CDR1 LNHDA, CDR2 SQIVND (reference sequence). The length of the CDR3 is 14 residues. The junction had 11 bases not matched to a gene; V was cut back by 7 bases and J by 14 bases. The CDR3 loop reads CASNTPGQGLALHF. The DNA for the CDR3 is TGTGCCAGTAACACTCCGGGACAGGGGTTGGCCCTCCACTTT.

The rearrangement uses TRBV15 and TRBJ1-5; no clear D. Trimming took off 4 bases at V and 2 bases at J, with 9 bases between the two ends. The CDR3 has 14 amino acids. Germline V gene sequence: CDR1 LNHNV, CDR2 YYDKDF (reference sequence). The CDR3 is CATSIGRGNQPQHF. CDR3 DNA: TGTGCCACCAGCATAGGGCGGGGCAATCAGCCCCAGCATTTT. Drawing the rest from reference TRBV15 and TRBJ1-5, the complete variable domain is DAMVIQNPRYQVTQFGKPVTLSCSQTLNHNVMYWYQQKSSQAPKLLFHYYDKDFNNEADTPDNFQSRRPNTSFCFLDIRSPGLGDTAMYLCATSIGRGNQPQHFGDGTRLSIL.

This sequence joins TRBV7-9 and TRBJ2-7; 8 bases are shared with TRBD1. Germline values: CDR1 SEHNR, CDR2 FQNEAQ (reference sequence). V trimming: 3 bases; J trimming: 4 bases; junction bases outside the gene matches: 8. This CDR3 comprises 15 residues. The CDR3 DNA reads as TGTGCCAGCAGCTTTAATACAGGGGGTTATTACGAGCAGTACTTC. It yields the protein CASSFNTGGYYEQYF.

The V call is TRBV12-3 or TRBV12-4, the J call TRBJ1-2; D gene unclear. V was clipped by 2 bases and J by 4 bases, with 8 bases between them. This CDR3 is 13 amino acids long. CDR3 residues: CASSLPSFYGYTF. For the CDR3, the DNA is TGTGCCAGCAGTTTACCCAGTTTCTATGGCTACACCTTC.

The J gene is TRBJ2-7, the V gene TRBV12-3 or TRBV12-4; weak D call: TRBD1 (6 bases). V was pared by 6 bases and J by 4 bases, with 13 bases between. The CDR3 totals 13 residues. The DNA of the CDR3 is TGTGCCAGCAGAAACACTGGACAGTACGAGCAGTACTTC. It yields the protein CASRNTGQYEQYF.

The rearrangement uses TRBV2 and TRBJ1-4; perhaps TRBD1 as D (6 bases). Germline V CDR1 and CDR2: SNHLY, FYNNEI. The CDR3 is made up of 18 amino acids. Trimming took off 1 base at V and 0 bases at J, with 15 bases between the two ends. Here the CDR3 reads CASSEGTAKSATNEKLFF. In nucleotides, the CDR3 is TGTGCCAGCAGTGAAGGGACAGCCAAATCTGCAACTAATGAAAAACTGTTTTTT.

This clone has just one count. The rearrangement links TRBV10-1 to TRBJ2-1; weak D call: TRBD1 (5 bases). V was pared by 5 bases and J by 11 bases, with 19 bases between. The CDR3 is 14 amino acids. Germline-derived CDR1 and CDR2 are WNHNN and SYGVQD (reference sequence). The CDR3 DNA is TGCGCCAGCAGTTCCGGAGACAGCCTCCCTAAGCAGTTCTTC. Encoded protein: CASSSGDSLPKQFF.

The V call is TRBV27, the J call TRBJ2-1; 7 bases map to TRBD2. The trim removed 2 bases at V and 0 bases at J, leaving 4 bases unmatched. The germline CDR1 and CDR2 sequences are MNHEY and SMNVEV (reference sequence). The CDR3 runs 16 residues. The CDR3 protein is CASSLLADISYNEQFF. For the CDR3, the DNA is TGTGCCAGCAGTTTACTAGCGGATATCTCCTACAATGAGCAGTTCTTC.

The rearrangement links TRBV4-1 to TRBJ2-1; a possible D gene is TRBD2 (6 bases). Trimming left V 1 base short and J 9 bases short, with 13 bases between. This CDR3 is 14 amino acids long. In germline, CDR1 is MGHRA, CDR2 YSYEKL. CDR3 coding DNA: TGCGCCAGCAGCCAAGCGGGAGCCCCTATTGAGCAGTTCTTC. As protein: CASSQAGAPIEQFF.

This CDR3 is CASSSGTKGTEAFF. The CDR3 DNA reads TGTGCCAGCAGCTCCGGGACAAAGGGCACTGAAGCTTTCTTT. V gene TRBV7-6 combines with J gene TRBJ1-1; tentative D call: TRBD1 (6 bases). The V gene's germline CDR1 is SGHVS and CDR2 FNYEAQ. This CDR3 has 14 residues. V was trimmed by 4 bases and J by 4 bases, leaving 13 bases between them. Full variable domain (rest looked up from reference TRBV7-6 and TRBJ1-1): GAGVSQSPRYKVTKRGQDVALRCDPISGHVSLYWYRQALGQGPEFLTYFNYEAQQDKSGLPNDRFSAERPEGSISTLTIQRTEQRDSAMYRCASSSGTKGTEAFFGQGTRLTVV.

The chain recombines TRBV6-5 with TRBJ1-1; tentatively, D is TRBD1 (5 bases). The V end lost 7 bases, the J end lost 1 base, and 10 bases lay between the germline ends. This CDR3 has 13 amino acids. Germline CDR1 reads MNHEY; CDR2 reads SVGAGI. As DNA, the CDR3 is TGTGCCAGCAAAAAAACAGGGAACACTGAAGCTTTCTTT. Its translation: CASKKTGNTEAFF.

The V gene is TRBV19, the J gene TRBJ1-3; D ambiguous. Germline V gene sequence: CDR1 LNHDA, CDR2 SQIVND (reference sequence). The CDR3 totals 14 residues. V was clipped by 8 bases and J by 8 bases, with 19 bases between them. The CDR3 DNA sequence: TGTGCCAGTTCCAACACCGTCTTCCCACACACCATATATTTT. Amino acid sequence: CASSNTVFPHTIYF.

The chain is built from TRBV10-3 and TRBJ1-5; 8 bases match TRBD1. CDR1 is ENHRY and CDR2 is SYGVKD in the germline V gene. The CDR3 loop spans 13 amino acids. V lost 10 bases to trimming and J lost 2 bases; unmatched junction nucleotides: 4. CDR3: CANGQGGNQPQHF. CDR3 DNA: TGTGCCAATGGACAGGGCGGCAATCAGCCCCAGCATTTT.

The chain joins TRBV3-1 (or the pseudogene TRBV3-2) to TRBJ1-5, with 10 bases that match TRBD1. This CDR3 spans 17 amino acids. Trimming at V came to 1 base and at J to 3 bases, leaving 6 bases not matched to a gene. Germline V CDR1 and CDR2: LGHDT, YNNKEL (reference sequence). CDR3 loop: CASSQVWDRGYNQPQHF. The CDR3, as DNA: TGTGCCAGCAGCCAAGTTTGGGACAGGGGTTACAATCAGCCCCAGCATTTT.

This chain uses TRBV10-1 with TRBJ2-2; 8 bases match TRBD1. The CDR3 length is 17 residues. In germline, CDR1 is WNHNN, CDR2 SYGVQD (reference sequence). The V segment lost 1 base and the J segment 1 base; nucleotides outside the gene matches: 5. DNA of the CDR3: TGCGCCAGCAGTGAGTTAACCGGGACAGGGAACACCGGGGAGCTGTTTTTT. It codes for CASSELTGTGNTGELFF.

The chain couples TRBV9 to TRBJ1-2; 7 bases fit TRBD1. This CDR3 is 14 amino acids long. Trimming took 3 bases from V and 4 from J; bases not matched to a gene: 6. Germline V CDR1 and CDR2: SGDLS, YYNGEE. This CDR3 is CASSARQGGYGYTF. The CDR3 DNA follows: TGTGCCAGCAGCGCCCGACAGGGCGGCTATGGCTACACCTTC.

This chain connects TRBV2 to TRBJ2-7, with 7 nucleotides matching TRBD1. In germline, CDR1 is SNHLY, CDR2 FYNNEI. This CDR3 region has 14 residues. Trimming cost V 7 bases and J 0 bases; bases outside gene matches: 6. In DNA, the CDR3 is TGTGCCAGCAAGGTCAGGGACAGCTCCTACGAGCAGTACTTC. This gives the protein CASKVRDSSYEQYF.

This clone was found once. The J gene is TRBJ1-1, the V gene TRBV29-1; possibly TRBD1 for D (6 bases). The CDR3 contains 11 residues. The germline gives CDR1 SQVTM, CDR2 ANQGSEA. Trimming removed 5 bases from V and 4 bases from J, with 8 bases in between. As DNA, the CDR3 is TGCAGCGTTCCAGGGGCCACTGAAGCTTTCTTT. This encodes CSVPGATEAFF.

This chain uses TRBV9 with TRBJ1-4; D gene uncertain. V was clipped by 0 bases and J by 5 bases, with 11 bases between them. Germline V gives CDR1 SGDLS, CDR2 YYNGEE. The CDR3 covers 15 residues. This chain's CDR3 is CASSVAEGRNEKLFF. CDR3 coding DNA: TGTGCCAGCAGCGTAGCGGAGGGCCGCAATGAAAAACTGTTTTTT.

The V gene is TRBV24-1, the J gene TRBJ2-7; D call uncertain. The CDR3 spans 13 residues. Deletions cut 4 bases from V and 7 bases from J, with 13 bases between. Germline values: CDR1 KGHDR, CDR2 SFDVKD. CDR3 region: CATSDPSVREQYF. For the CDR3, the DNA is TGTGCCACCAGTGACCCGTCAGTCCGTGAGCAGTACTTC.

The CDR3 bases are TGTGCCAGCAAAAAGGGACTAGCGGGAACCTACAATGAGCAGTTCTTC. Translation: CASKKGLAGTYNEQFF. This chain connects TRBV6-6 to TRBJ2-1; 13 nucleotides match TRBD2. Germline CDR1 MNHNY, CDR2 SVGAGI (reference sequence). V shed 7 bases, J shed 2 bases, and the junction held 5 bases outside the gene matches. There are 16 residues in the CDR3.

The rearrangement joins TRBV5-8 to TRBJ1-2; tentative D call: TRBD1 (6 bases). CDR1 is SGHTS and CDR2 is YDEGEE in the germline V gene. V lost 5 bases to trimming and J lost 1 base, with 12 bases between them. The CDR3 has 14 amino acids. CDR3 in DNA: TGTGCCAGCAGGAGACAGGTTCATAACTATGGCTACACCTTC. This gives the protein CASRRQVHNYGYTF.

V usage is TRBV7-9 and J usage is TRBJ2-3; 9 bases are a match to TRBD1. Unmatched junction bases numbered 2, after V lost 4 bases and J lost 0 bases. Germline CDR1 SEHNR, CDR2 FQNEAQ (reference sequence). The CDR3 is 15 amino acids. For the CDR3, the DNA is TGTGCCAGCAGCTCTGACAGGGGGAGCACAGATACGCAGTATTTT. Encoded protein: CASSSDRGSTDTQYF.

DNA for the CDR3: TGTGCCAGTAGTATAGATCGGCTAGCGGGAGGTAACGAGCAGTACTTC. This codes for CASSIDRLAGGNEQYF. The chain employs TRBV19 and TRBJ2-7; 11 bases are a match to TRBD2. Germline assignment: CDR1 LNHDA and CDR2 SQIVND (reference sequence). Trimming at V came to 0 bases and at J to 5 bases, leaving 6 bases not matched to a gene. This CDR3 is built from 16 residues.

CDR3 in amino acids: CASSSFFGDEQYF. Here the CDR3 DNA reads TGTGCCAGCAGCTCCTTTTTCGGGGATGAGCAGTACTTC. This chain uses TRBV11-2 with TRBJ2-7; tentative D call: TRBD2 (5 bases). V was pared by 4 bases and J by 7 bases, with 14 bases between. This CDR3 is built from 13 residues. Germline-derived CDR1 and CDR2 are SGHAT and FQNNGV.

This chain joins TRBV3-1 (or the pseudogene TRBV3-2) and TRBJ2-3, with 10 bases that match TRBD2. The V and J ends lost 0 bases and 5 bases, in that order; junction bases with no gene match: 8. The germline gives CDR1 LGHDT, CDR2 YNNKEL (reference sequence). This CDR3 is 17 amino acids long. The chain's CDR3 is CASSQDPAGGIRDTQYF. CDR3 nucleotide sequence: TGTGCCAGCAGCCAAGATCCAGCGGGAGGGATCCGAGATACGCAGTATTTT.

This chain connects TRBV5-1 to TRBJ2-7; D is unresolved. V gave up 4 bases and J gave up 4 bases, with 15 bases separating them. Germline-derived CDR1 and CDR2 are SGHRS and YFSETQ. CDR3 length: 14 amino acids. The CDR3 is CASSPSPLEYEQYF. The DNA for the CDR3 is TGCGCCAGCAGCCCGAGCCCTTTAGAATACGAGCAGTACTTC.

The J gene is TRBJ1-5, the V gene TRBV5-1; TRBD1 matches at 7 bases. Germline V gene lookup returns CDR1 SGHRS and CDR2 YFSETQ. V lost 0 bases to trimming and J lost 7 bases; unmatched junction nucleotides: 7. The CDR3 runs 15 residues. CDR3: CASSLAGGPRQPQHF. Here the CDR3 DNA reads TGCGCCAGCAGCTTGGCAGGGGGGCCCAGGCAGCCCCAGCATTTT.